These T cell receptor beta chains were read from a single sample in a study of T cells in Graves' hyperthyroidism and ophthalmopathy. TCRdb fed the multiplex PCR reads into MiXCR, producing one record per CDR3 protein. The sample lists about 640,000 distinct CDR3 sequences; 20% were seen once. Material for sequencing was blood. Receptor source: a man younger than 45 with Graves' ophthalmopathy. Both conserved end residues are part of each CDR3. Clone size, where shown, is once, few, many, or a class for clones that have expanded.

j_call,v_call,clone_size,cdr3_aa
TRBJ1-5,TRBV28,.,CASSRLEGINQPQHF
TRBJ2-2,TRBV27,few,CASSGSGVWAGELFF
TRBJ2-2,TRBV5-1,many,CASSFTGANTGELFF
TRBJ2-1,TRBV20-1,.,CSANIPSSYNEQFF
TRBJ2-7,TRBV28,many,CASSQTTGVQYEQYF
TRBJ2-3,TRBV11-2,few,CASSSPPGRRTDTQYF
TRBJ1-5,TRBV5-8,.,CASSGGQVVNQPQHF
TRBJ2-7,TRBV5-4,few,CASSLGTGRHEQYF
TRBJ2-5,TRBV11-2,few,CASSRTDETQYF
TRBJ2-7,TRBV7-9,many,CASSPDYSYEQYF
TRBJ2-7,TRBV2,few,CASSDSTVLSYEQYF
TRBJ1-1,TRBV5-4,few,CASSFRATNTEAFF
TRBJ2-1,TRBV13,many,CASSGRRLAGRNEQFF
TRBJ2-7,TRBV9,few,CASSMGQGTPEQYF
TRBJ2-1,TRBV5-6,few,CASSLVFLAGGHNEQFF
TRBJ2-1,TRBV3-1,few,CASSQSGEQFF
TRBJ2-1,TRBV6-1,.,CASGDRDRAYNEQFF
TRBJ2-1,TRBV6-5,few,CASSYSIVPGQGELSSYNEQFF
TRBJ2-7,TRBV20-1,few,CSARDQREQYF
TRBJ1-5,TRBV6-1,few,CASHAAGVQPQHF
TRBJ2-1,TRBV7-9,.,CASSTGLAELVNEQFF
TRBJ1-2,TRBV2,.,CASSARVIDYGYAF
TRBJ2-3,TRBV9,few,CASSVGEARDTQYF
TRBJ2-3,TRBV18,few,CASSLLEAADTQYF